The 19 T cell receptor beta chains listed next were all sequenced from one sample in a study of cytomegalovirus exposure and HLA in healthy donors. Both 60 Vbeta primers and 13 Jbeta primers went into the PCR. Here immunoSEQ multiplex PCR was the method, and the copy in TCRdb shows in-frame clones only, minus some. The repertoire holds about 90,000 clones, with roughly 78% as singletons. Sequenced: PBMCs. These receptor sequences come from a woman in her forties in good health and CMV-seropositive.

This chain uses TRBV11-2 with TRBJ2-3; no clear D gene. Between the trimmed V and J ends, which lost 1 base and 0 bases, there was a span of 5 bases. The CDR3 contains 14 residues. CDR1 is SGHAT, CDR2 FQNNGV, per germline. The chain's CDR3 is CASSLAPSTDTQYF. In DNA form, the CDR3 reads TGTGCCAGCAGCTTAGCTCCTAGCACAGATACGCAGTATTTT.

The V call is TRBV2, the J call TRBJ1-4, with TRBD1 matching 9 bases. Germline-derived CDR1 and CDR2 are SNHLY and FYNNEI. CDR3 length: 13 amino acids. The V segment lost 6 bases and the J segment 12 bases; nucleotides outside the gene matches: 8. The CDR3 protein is CASSGTGRIELFF. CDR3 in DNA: TGTGCCAGCAGCGGGACAGGGCGGATAGAACTGTTTTTT.

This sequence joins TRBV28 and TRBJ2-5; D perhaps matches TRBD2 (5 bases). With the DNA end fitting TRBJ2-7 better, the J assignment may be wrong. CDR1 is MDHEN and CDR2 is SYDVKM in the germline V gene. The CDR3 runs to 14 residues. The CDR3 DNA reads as TGTGCCAGCAGATTGGGGAGCAACCCCTACGAGCAGTACTTC. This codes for CASRLGSNPYEQYF.

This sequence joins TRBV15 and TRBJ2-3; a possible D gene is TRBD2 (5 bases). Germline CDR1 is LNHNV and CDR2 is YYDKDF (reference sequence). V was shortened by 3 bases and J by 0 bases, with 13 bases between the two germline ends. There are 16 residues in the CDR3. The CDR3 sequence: CATSRGGSPSTDTQYF. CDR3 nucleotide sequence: TGTGCCACCAGCAGGGGTGGGAGCCCTAGCACAGATACGCAGTATTTT.

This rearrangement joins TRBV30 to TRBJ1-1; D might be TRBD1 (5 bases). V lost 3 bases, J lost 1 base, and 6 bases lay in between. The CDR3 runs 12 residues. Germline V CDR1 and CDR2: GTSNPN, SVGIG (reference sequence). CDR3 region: CAWRQGNTEAFF. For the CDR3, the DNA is TGTGCCTGGAGGCAGGGGAACACTGAAGCTTTCTTT.

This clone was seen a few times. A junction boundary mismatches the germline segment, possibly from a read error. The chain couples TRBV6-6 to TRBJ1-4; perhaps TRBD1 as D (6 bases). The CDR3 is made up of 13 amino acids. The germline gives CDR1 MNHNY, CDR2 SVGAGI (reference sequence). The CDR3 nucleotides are TGTGCCAGCAGTTACTTTCGGACAGCCGCAAATCTTTTT. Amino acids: CASSYFRTAANLF.

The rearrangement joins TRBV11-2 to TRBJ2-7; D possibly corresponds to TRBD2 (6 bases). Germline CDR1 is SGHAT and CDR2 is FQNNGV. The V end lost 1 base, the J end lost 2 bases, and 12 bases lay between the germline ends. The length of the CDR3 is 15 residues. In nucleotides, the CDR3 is TGTGCCAGCAGCTTAGTAGGGCGGGGACCCTACGAGCAGTACTTC. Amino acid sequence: CASSLVGRGPYEQYF.

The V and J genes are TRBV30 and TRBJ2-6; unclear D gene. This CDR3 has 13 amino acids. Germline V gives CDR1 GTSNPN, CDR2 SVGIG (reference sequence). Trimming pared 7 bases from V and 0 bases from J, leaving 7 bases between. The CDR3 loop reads CASRSSGANVLTF. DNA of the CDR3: TGTGCCTCTCGTTCCTCTGGGGCCAACGTCCTGACTTTC.

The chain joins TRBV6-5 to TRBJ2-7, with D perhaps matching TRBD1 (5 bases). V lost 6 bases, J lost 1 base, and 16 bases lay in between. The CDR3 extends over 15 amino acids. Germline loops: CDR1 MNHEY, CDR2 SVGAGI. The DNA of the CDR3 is TGTGCCAGCAGAAGAAGACAGATGGGGTCCTACGAGCAGTACTTC. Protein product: CASRRRQMGSYEQYF.

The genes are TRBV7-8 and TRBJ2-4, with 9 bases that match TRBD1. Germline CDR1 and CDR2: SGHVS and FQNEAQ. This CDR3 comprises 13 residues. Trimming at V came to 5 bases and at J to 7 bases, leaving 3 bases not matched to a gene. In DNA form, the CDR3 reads TGTGCCAGCAGCATCGGGACAGGGAACATTCAGTACTTC. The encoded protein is CASSIGTGNIQYF. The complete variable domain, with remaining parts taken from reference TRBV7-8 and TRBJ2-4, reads GAGVSQSPRYKVAKRGQDVALRCDPISGHVSLFWYQQALGQGPEFLTYFQNEAQLDKSGLPSDRFFAERPEGSVSTLKIQRTQQEDSAVYLCASSIGTGNIQYFGAGTRLSVL.

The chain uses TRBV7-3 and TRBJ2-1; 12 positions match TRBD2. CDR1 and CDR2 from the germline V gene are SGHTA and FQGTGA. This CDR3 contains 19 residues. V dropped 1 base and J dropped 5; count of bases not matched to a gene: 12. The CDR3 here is CASSLMRLAGGPRDNEQFF. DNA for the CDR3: TGTGCCAGCAGCTTAATGCGGCTAGCGGGAGGGCCTAGGGACAATGAGCAGTTCTTC.

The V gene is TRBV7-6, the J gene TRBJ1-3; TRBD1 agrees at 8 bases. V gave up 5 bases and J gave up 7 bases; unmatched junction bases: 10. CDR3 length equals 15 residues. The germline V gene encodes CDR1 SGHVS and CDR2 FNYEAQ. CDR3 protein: CASSDYRGKGNTIYF. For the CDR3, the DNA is TGTGCCAGCAGCGACTACAGGGGGAAAGGGAACACCATATATTTT. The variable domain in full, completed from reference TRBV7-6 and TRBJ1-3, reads GAGVSQSPRYKVTKRGQDVALRCDPISGHVSLYWYRQALGQGPEFLTYFNYEAQQDKSGLPNDRFSAERPEGSISTLTIQRTEQRDSAMYRCASSDYRGKGNTIYFGEGSWLTVV.

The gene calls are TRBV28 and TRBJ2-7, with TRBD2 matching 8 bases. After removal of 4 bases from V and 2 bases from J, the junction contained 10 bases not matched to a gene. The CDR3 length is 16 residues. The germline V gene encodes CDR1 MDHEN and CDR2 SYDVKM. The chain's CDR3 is CASSSVSLAVTYEQYF. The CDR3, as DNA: TGTGCCAGCAGTTCCGTCTCACTAGCGGTTACCTACGAGCAGTACTTC.

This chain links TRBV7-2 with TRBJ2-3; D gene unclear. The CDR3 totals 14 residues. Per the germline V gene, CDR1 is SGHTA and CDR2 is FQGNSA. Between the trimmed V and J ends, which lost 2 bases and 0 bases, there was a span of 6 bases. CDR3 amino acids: CASSLTGSTDTQYF. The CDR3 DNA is TGTGCCAGCAGCTTAACGGGTAGCACAGATACGCAGTATTTT. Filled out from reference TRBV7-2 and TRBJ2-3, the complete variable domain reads GAGVSQSPSNKVTEKGKDVELRCDPISGHTALYWYRQSLGQGLEFLIYFQGNSAPDKSGLPSDRFSAERTGGSVSTLTIQRTQQEDSAVYLCASSLTGSTDTQYFGPGTRLTVL.

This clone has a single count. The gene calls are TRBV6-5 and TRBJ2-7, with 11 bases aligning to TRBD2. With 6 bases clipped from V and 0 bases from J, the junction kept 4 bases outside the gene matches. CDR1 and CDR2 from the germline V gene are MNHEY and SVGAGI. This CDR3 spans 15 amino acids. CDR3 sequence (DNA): TGTGCCAGCAGCGGGACTAGCGGCCTCTCCTACGAGCAGTACTTC. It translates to CASSGTSGLSYEQYF.

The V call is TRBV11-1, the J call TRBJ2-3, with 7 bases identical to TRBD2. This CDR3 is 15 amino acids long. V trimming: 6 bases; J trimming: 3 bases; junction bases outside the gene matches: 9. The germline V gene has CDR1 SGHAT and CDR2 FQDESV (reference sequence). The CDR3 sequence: CASSPFAGETDTQYF. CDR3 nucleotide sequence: TGTGCCAGCAGTCCTTTCGCGGGAGAGACAGATACGCAGTATTTT.

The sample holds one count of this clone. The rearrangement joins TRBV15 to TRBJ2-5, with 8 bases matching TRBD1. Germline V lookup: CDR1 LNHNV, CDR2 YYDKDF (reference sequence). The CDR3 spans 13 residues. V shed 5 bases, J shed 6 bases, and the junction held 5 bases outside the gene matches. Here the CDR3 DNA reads TGTGCCACCAGCGGACAGGGAGGAAAGACCCAGTACTTC. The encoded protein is CATSGQGGKTQYF.

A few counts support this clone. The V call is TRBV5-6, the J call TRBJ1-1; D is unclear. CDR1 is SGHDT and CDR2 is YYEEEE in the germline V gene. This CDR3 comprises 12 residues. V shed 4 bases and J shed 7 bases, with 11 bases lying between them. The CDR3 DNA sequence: TGTGCCAGCAGCCCCACCGGTAATGAAGCTTTCTTT. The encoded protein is CASSPTGNEAFF.

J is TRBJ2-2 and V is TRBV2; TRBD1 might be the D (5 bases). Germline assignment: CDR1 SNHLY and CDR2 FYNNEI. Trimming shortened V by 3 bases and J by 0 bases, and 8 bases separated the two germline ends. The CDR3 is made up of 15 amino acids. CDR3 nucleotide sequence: TGTGCCAGCAGTGAGCGGACAACGAACACCGGGGAGCTGTTTTTT. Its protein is CASSERTTNTGELFF. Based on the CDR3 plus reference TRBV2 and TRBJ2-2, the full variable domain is EPEVTQTPSHQVTQMGQEVILRCVPISNHLYFYWYRQILGQKVEFLVSFYNNEISEKSEIFDDQFSVERPDGSNFTLKIRSTKLEDSAMYFCASSERTTNTGELFFGEGSRLTVL.